Below, 8 T cell receptor beta chains from the same sample are listed, as sequenced in a study of human T cells and chemical hapten exposure (dated by TCRdb to the early 2020s). This specimen's time point label, interpreted: patch test 1, 2 weeks after DPC sensitization. The treatment or condition label, as the study defines it: therapeutic diphenylcyclopropenone sensitization with weekly scalp DPC. The library was made by RACE. The sample was run on a NextSeq 500. TCRdb applied fastp at Q25 and MiXCR to the public reads, then kept only in-frame beta chains. CDR3 protein duplicates are merged, each entry listing the most common genes and DNA. The sample yields under 450,000 distinct CDR3 sequences; roughly 4.8% were counted once. Over 2% of the sample is in the top ten clones. The specimen was whole blood, collected in connection with sensitization to the hapten diphenylcyclopropenone (DPC). The receptors here all came from a woman in her forties or fifties with alopecia areata. Some clones in this sample may be carry-over from other donors' samples.

This clonotype was detected many times. The chain employs TRBV21-1 and TRBJ1-1; TRBD1, as called in the table, went unchecked against the DNA. TRBV21-1 is noted as a pseudogene. CDR3 length: 14 residues. CDR3 protein: CASSKGDRDTEAFF. The CDR3 region has the DNA TGTGCCAGCAGCAAAGGCGACAGGGACACTGAAGCTTTCTTT.

At least ten counts were recorded for this clonotype. The CDR3 spells CSVEGASYEQYF. CDR3 in DNA: TGCAGCGTTGAGGGGGCGTCGTACGAGCAGTACTTC. The chain carries TRBV29-1 and TRBJ2-7; TRBD1 might be the D (6 bases). V dropped 3 bases and J dropped 4 bases, with 10 bases sitting between them. The germline CDR1 and CDR2 sequences are SQVTM and ANQGSEA. CDR3 length: 12 amino acids.

In its sample, this clonotype was seen a few times. The chain links TRBV7-8 to TRBJ1-3; 9 nucleotides line up with TRBD1. Germline CDR1 reads SGHVS; CDR2 reads FQNEAQ. With 5 bases clipped from V and 8 bases from J, the junction kept 16 bases outside the gene matches. This CDR3 spans 17 amino acids. The CDR3 DNA is TGTGCCAGCAGCCTCCCAGGAGGGACAGGGATAAGTGACACCATATATTTT. Translation gives CASSLPGGTGISDTIYF. The full variable domain, its missing parts supplied by reference TRBV7-8 and TRBJ1-3, is GAGVSQSPRYKVAKRGQDVALRCDPISGHVSLFWYQQALGQGPEFLTYFQNEAQLDKSGLPSDRFFAERPEGSVSTLKIQRTQQEDSAVYLCASSLPGGTGISDTIYFGEGSWLTVV.

This clonotype was seen more than once but under ten times. This sequence joins TRBV7-8 and TRBJ2-2; perhaps TRBD2 as D (5 bases). Trimming stripped 3 bases from V and 6 bases from J, with 20 bases between. The CDR3 is 17 amino acids. Germline CDR1 is SGHVS and CDR2 is FQNEAQ. The DNA of the CDR3 is TGTGCCAGCAGCTTCCAACCCTTGAGGAGCGGCCCCGGGGAGCTGTTTTTT. This translates into CASSFQPLRSGPGELFF.

This clonotype has at least ten counts. V gene TRBV11-2 combines with J gene TRBJ2-5; the D is unclear. V was pared by 3 bases and J by 3 bases, with 5 bases between. CDR3 size: 12 residues. The germline V gene has CDR1 SGHAT and CDR2 FQNNGV. CDR3 amino acids: CASSLYEETQYF. CDR3 sequence (DNA): TGTGCCAGCAGCTTGTACGAAGAGACCCAGTACTTC.

V usage is TRBV15 and J usage is TRBJ2-5; 7 bases are shared with TRBD1. From germline, CDR1 is LNHNV and CDR2 YYDKDF (reference sequence). The junction had 15 bases not matched to a gene; V was cut back by 6 bases and J by 5 bases. The length of the CDR3 is 16 residues. CDR3 sequence: CATSSWVGHRGETQYF. As DNA, the CDR3 is TGTGCCACCAGTTCCTGGGTCGGCCACAGGGGCGAGACCCAGTACTTC. The whole variable domain, remainder taken from reference TRBV15 and TRBJ2-5, is DAMVIQNPRYQVTQFGKPVTLSCSQTLNHNVMYWYQQKSSQAPKLLFHYYDKDFNNEADTPDNFQSRRPNTSFCFLDIRSPGLGDTAMYLCATSSWVGHRGETQYFGPGTRLLVL.

This chain joins TRBV27 and TRBJ2-7; D remains unclear. The V end lost 6 bases, the J end lost 3 bases, and 15 bases lay between the germline ends. The CDR3 totals 14 residues. Germline loops: CDR1 MNHEY, CDR2 SMNVEV (reference sequence). CDR3 DNA sequence: TGTGCCAGCAGCCCCCAGGTGTTAAGCTACGAGCAGTACTTC. Amino acid sequence: CASSPQVLSYEQYF.

This clonotype occurred many times. V is TRBV6-6 and J is TRBJ1-4; 8 nucleotides match TRBD1. The trim removed 6 bases at V and 7 bases at J, leaving 7 bases unmatched. Germline lookup yields CDR1 MNHNY and CDR2 SVGAGI (reference sequence). CDR3 length: 14 amino acids. The CDR3 protein is CASSLRGPFEKLFF. CDR3 bases: TGTGCCAGCAGCCTCAGGGGGCCCTTTGAAAAACTGTTTTTT.